What follows is one T cell receptor beta chain and its context. TCRdb's copy holds only in-frame clones and misses some; the assay was immunoSEQ multiplex PCR. The sample shows tens of thousands of clones, around 76% of them seen only once. These data are taken from a study of blood T cell repertoires in COVID-19. Study summary: COVID-19 samples from acute and convalescent phases originated in the United States, Italy and Spain.

Between the trimmed V and J ends, which lost 8 bases and 3 bases, there was a span of 14 bases. Germline V gene lookup returns CDR1 MNHNY and CDR2 SVGAGI (reference sequence). The CDR3 is 13 amino acids. Sequencing was carried out using peripheral blood. The clonotype comes from a human donor in a cohort sampled during active COVID-19. The chain joins TRBV6-6 to TRBJ2-7; TRBD2 is a possible D gene (6 bases). This chain's CDR3 is CASSPRGGYEQYF. The CDR3 nucleotides read TGTGCCAGCTCTCCGCGGGGAGGCTACGAGCAGTACTTC.